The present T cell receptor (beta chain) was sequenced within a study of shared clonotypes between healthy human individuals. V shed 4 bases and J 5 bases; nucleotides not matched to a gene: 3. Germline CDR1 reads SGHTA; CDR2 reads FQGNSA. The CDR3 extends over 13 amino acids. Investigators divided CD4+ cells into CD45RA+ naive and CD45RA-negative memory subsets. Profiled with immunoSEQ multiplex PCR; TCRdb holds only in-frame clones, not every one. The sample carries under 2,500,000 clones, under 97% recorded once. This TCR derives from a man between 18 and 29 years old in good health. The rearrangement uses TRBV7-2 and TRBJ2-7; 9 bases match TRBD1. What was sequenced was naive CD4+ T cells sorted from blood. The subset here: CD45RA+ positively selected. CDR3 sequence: CASSSGTGNEQYF. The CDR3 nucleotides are TGTGCCAGCAGCTCAGGGACAGGGAACGAGCAGTACTTC.